Listed below are T cell receptor beta chains from one sample, sequenced in a study of cytomegalovirus exposure and HLA in healthy donors. Using immunoSEQ multiplex PCR, the repertoire was profiled, and TCRdb retains in-frame clones only, with some absent. Its listing shows some 140,000 clones. The sample was PBMCs. Receptor source: a woman aged 60-75 years in good health and CMV-seronegative. CDR3s include the opening cysteine and the closing phenylalanine or tryptophan. D genes are given only for firm matches.

v_call	d_call	cdr3_length	j_call	cdr3_aa	cdr3_nt
TRBV18	TRBD2	16	TRBJ2-1	CASSPGTSGSYNEQFF	TGTGCCAGCTCACCCGGGACTAGCGGGAGTTACAATGAGCAGTTCTTC
TRBV2	.	13	TRBJ1-2	CASNQEGKYGYTF	TGTGCCAGCAACCAAGAGGGCAAATACGGCTACACCTTC
TRBV6-5	TRBD1	15	TRBJ1-1	CASSYSDRGYTEAFF	TGTGCCAGCAGTTACTCGGACAGGGGTTACACTGAAGCTTTCTTT
TRBV11-3	.	17	TRBJ1-3	CASSVGDQGISGNTIYF	TGTGCCAGCAGCGTAGGGGACCAGGGGATCTCTGGAAACACCATATATTTT
TRBV25-1	.	12	TRBJ2-7	CASSHSVYEQYF	TGTGCCAGCAGTCATAGCGTCTACGAGCAGTACTTC
TRBV5-1	.	13	TRBJ2-3	CASSLDPQDTQYF	TGCGCCAGCAGCTTAGATCCTCAGGATACGCAGTATTTT
TRBV9	TRBD1	16	TRBJ1-1	CASNSGQGLMNTEAFF	TGTGCCAGCAACAGTGGACAGGGGCTTATGAACACTGAAGCTTTCTTT
TRBV7-9	TRBD1	16	TRBJ1-2	CASRSQVWGQELRYTF	TGTGCCAGCAGAAGCCAGGTATGGGGACAGGAGCTTCGCTACACCTTC
TRBV29-1	.	14	TRBJ2-1	CSVEARDTYNEQFF	TGCAGCGTTGAGGCCCGGGACACCTACAATGAGCAGTTCTTC
TRBV12-5	.	16	TRBJ1-1	CASGLVLQGRNTEAFF	TGTGCTAGTGGTTTGGTACTGCAGGGGAGGAACACTGAAGCTTTCTTT
TRBV7-8	.	11	TRBJ2-7	CASSGAYEQYF	TGTGCCAGCAGCGGAGCCTACGAGCAGTACTTC
TRBV6-6	.	16	TRBJ1-6	CASSYIGDSYNSPLHF	TGTGCCAGCAGTTATATCGGGGATTCCTATAATTCACCCCTCCACTTT
TRBV19	.	14	TRBJ2-7	CASSTRDSSYEQYF	TGTGCCAGTAGTACGCGGGACAGTTCCTACGAGCAGTACTTC
TRBV10-3	.	14	TRBJ1-1	CAISDEEPNTEAFF	TGTGCCATCAGTGATGAAGAGCCGAACACTGAAGCTTTCTTT
TRBV25-1	.	13	TRBJ1-5	CASRGGEGQPQHF	TGTGCCAGCAGGGGGGGGGAAGGTCAGCCCCAGCATTTT
TRBV7-9	.	18	TRBJ2-6	CASSLVVDTNSGANVLTF	TGTGCCAGCAGCTTAGTCGTTGACACGAACTCTGGGGCCAACGTCCTGACTTTC